These 21 T cell receptor beta chains originate from one sample sequenced in a study of T cell changes during pregnancy in multiple sclerosis. Sequencing used immunoSEQ multiplex PCR; TCRdb keeps in-frame clones, though not all of them. Of 89,000 or so clones in the sample, roughly nine tenths are singletons; the top ten hold roughly 4%. The sample in question was PBMCs, obtained in the first trimester of pregnancy. The receptors originated from a female donor in good health, serving as a control in a pregnancy study. Some clones in this sample may be carry-over from other donors' samples.

This sequence joins TRBV7-2 and TRBJ2-5; 9 bases are a match to TRBD1. The ends lost 5 bases at V and 2 bases at J; junction bases unmatched: 9. CDR3 length: 16 amino acids. Looked up from germline, CDR1 is SGHTA and CDR2 is FQGNSA. CDR3 coding DNA: TGTGCCAGCAGCCTTTCAGGGGACAGGGATCAAGAGACCCAGTACTTC. Its protein product is CASSLSGDRDQETQYF.

The rearrangement uses TRBV6-6 and TRBJ1-5; 7 positions match TRBD1. This CDR3 contains 14 residues. The germline V gene encodes CDR1 MNHNY and CDR2 SVGAGI (reference sequence). The ends lost 5 bases at V and 4 bases at J; junction bases unmatched: 5. CDR3 nucleotides: TGTGCCAGCAGTCCCCCGGGACAGAATCAGCCCCAGCATTTT. Protein sequence: CASSPPGQNQPQHF.

The chain couples TRBV10-3 to TRBJ1-1, with a weak D call TRBD1 (6 bases). The CDR3 runs to 12 residues. Germline CDR1 ENHRY, CDR2 SYGVKD. Trimming took off 6 bases at V and 3 bases at J, with 8 bases between the two ends. Here the CDR3 DNA reads TGTGCCATCAGCAACAGGGACACTGAAGCTTTCTTT. Residues: CAISNRDTEAFF.

This chain uses TRBV5-3 with TRBJ2-1, with TRBD2 matching 16 bases. TRBV5-3 is an ORF, with its function uncertain. Trimming took 3 bases from V and 10 from J; bases not matched to a gene: 10. The CDR3 loop spans 17 amino acids. The CDR3 region has the DNA TGTGCCAGAAGCTGCCCGGGACTAGCGGGAGGGGTCGGGGAGCAGTTCTTC. It specifies CARSCPGLAGGVGEQFF.

The chain couples TRBV10-3 to TRBJ1-3; 7 nucleotides align to TRBD1. J was trimmed by 3 bases and V by 2 bases; bases with no gene match: 1. Germline V lookup: CDR1 ENHRY, CDR2 SYGVKD. The CDR3 runs to 14 residues. The DNA for the CDR3 is TGTGCCATCAGTGAGACAGGGGTTGGAAACACCATATATTTT. It translates to CAISETGVGNTIYF.

This chain links TRBV7-3 with TRBJ2-2; a weak D match, TRBD2 (6 bases). Between the trimmed V and J ends, which lost 1 base and 3 bases, there was a span of 12 bases. The germline V gene has CDR1 SGHTA and CDR2 FQGTGA. The CDR3 is 16 amino acids. CDR3 nucleotide sequence: TGTGCCAGCAGCTTAAGGAGGGCTAGCGACACCGGGGAGCTGTTTTTT. Translating it yields CASSLRRASDTGELFF.

This sequence joins TRBV6-5 and TRBJ1-5, with TRBD1 as a possible D gene (6 bases). V was shortened by 2 bases and J by 7 bases, with 18 bases between the two germline ends. The length of the CDR3 is 16 residues. CDR1 is MNHEY and CDR2 is SVGAGI in the germline V gene. The CDR3 DNA sequence: TGTGCCAGCAGTTACCGGGACCCAAGGGGGTGGCAGCCCCAGCATTTT. Translation gives CASSYRDPRGWQPQHF.

The chain recombines TRBV19 with TRBJ1-1, with D possibly matching TRBD1 (5 bases). This CDR3 region has 15 residues. V was trimmed by 3 bases and J by 0 bases, leaving 11 bases between them. Germline loops: CDR1 LNHDA, CDR2 SQIVND (reference sequence). The CDR3 DNA reads as TGTGCCAGTAGTATTGGGGGGACGTTGAACACTGAAGCTTTCTTT. It is translated as CASSIGGTLNTEAFF.

The CDR3 loop is CASSLTQGTEAFF. In nucleotides, the CDR3 is TGTGCCAGCAGTTTAACACAGGGCACTGAAGCTTTCTTT. The rearrangement joins TRBV28 to TRBJ1-1, with D tentatively TRBD1 (6 bases). Trimming cost V 2 bases and J 4 bases, with 8 bases left between them. The germline V gene has CDR1 MDHEN and CDR2 SYDVKM. The CDR3 runs 13 residues.

The chain is built from TRBV5-6 and TRBJ1-2; D is undetermined. CDR3 size: 13 residues. V was clipped by 0 bases and J by 5 bases, with 8 bases between them. Germline V lookup: CDR1 SGHDT, CDR2 YYEEEE. The CDR3 here is CASSLEQEYGYTF. The DNA for the CDR3 is TGTGCCAGCAGCTTGGAGCAGGAATATGGCTACACCTTC.

The V call is TRBV6-1, the J call TRBJ2-7, with 7 bases matching TRBD2. With V trimmed by 5 bases and J by 6 bases, 7 bases remained unmatched. The length of the CDR3 is 13 residues. CDR1 MNHNS and CDR2 SASEGT come from the germline V gene. CDR3 sequence (DNA): TGTGCCAGCAGTCCGGGACTATACCTCGAGCAGTACTTC. This sequence encodes CASSPGLYLEQYF.

The gene calls are TRBV18 and TRBJ1-1, with unresolved D. This CDR3 region has 14 residues. Trimming stripped 0 bases from V and 4 bases from J, with 9 bases between. Germline V gene lookup returns CDR1 KGHSH and CDR2 LQKENI. CDR3 DNA sequence: TGTGCCAGCTCACCACCGATGGGCGTCACTGAAGCTTTCTTT. Translating it yields CASSPPMGVTEAFF.

The chain carries TRBV5-1 and TRBJ2-6, with TRBD1 matching over 8 bases. Germline CDR1 is SGHRS and CDR2 is YFSETQ. The CDR3 totals 17 residues. Germline trimming cut 5 bases from V and 0 bases from J; bases unmatched to any gene: 7. The CDR3 coding sequence is TGCGCCAGCAGTCCCGGGACAGGCCCCTCTGGGGCCAACGTCCTGACTTTC. Its protein is CASSPGTGPSGANVLTF.

The chain employs TRBV9 and TRBJ1-1; D not resolved. V lost 6 bases to trimming and J lost 8 bases, with 17 bases between them. The CDR3 has 13 amino acids. The V gene's germline CDR1 is SGDLS and CDR2 YYNGEE. The CDR3 loop is CASTKVGLFEAFF. The CDR3, as DNA: TGTGCCAGCACCAAGGTAGGACTGTTCGAAGCTTTCTTT.

This clone was recorded only once. The V gene is TRBV21-1, the J gene TRBJ1-5; the table's D call TRBD1 went unverified against the DNA. TRBV21-1 is a recognized pseudogene. The CDR3 has 13 amino acids. The CDR3 loop is CASSIVGGQPQHF. In DNA form, the CDR3 reads TGTGCCAGCAGCATAGTAGGGGGTCAGCCCCAGCATTTT.

The rearrangement uses TRBV29-1 and TRBJ2-7, with TRBD1 identical over 9 bases. The germline V gene encodes CDR1 SQVTM and CDR2 ANQGSEA. J was trimmed by 5 bases and V by 4 bases; bases with no gene match: 12. The CDR3 sequence is 15 residues long. CDR3 sequence: CSVVAIRDRVNEQYF. DNA of the CDR3: TGCAGCGTTGTCGCGATCCGGGACAGGGTCAACGAGCAGTACTTC.

This clone was observed a single time. The chain combines TRBV5-8 with TRBJ1-1; TRBD1 is a possible D gene (6 bases). CDR3 size: 14 residues. Per germline, CDR1 SGHTS and CDR2 YDEGEE. V lost 2 bases and J 8 bases, leaving 16 bases between the germline ends. The CDR3 DNA reads as TGTGCCAGCAGCTTTTACAGGGATCAAGGGGAAGCTTTCTTT. Translated, it gives CASSFYRDQGEAFF.

This rearrangement joins TRBV19 to TRBJ1-5, with 8 bases matching TRBD1. The CDR3 consists of 18 residues. The V gene's germline CDR1 is LNHDA and CDR2 SQIVND (reference sequence). The V and J ends lost 0 bases and 1 base, in that order; junction bases with no gene match: 8. As DNA, the CDR3 is TGTGCCAGTAGTATAGATAACAGACAGGGGAACAGCAATCAGCCCCAGCATTTT. Translating gives CASSIDNRQGNSNQPQHF.

Only one count was recorded for this clone. V and J are TRBV6-5 and TRBJ2-7; 8 positions agree with TRBD2. Trimming took 5 bases from V and 0 from J; bases not matched to a gene: 6. This CDR3 spans 15 amino acids. From germline, CDR1 is MNHEY and CDR2 SVGAGI. CDR3 sequence: CASSLRGGSSYEQYF. The CDR3 DNA follows: TGTGCCAGCAGTCTTCGGGGGGGGTCCTCCTACGAGCAGTACTTC.

CDR3 DNA sequence: TGTGCCAGCAGTTACCGACGACAGGGCACAGATACGCAGTATTTT. It is translated as CASSYRRQGTDTQYF. The V call is TRBV6-6, the J call TRBJ2-3; TRBD1 is a possible D gene (6 bases). Germline values: CDR1 MNHNY, CDR2 SVGAGI (reference sequence). The V and J ends lost 2 bases and 1 base respectively, with 10 bases between them. The CDR3 loop spans 15 amino acids.

This clone was counted a single time. The rearrangement links TRBV12-5 to TRBJ2-1; 11 nucleotides match TRBD2. Per the germline V gene, CDR1 is LGHNT and CDR2 is FRNRAP. V dropped 1 base and J dropped 6; count of bases not matched to a gene: 11. The CDR3 runs 18 residues. In nucleotides, the CDR3 is TGTGCTAGTGGTTTGGACGGGGTAGCGGGAGGGCCGGGCAATGAGCAGTTCTTC. This encodes CASGLDGVAGGPGNEQFF.